This passage covers 29 T cell receptor beta chains from one sample sequenced in a study of T cell responses to AZD1222 COVID-19 vaccine. Sequencing used immunoSEQ multiplex PCR; TCRdb keeps in-frame clones, though not all of them. The sample has some 150,000 clones, roughly nine tenths seen once. The sequencing here drew on peripheral blood, taken on day 0 of AZD1222 vaccination. The receptors were gathered from an adult in good health.

This chain connects TRBV7-9 to TRBJ1-2, with TRBD1 identical over 9 bases. Germline trimming cut 5 bases from V and 6 bases from J; bases unmatched to any gene: 4. Germline CDR1 and CDR2: SEHNR and FQNEAQ (reference sequence). This CDR3 contains 13 residues. CDR3 nucleotides: TGTGCCAGCAGCGCTCGGACAGGGGATGGCTACACCTTC. Translating it yields CASSARTGDGYTF.

This clone was counted a single time. The J gene is TRBJ2-7, the V gene TRBV5-1; tentatively, D is TRBD1 or TRBD2 (5 bases each). V shed 0 bases and J shed 2 bases, with 12 bases lying between them. Germline V gives CDR1 SGHRS, CDR2 YFSETQ. The length of the CDR3 is 15 residues. The chain's CDR3 is CASSLDGTSAYEQYF. For the CDR3, the DNA is TGCGCCAGCAGCTTGGATGGGACCTCAGCCTACGAGCAGTACTTC.

The chain is built from TRBV5-1 and TRBJ1-4; D not certain. The CDR3 has 12 residues. With 4 bases removed from V and 12 bases from J, the gap between germline ends came to 13 bases. CDR1 and CDR2 from the germline V gene are SGHRS and YFSETQ. The DNA of the CDR3 is TGCGCCAGCAGCCTTGACACCCGAGAACTGTTTTTT. As protein: CASSLDTRELFF.

V usage is TRBV28 and J usage is TRBJ1-2, with 7 nucleotides matching TRBD1. Trimming cost V 7 bases and J 4 bases; bases outside gene matches: 9. This CDR3 is built from 14 residues. From germline, CDR1 is MDHEN and CDR2 SYDVKM. The CDR3: CASISNRGPYGYTF. In DNA, the CDR3 is TGTGCCAGCATTTCGAACAGGGGTCCCTATGGCTACACCTTC.

The chain links TRBV4-2 to TRBJ1-2; D is uncertain. The germline gives CDR1 LGHNA, CDR2 YNFKEQ. There are 13 residues in the CDR3. Deletions cut 3 bases from V and 5 bases from J, with 10 bases between. The CDR3 here is CASSQDQQYGYTF. The CDR3 DNA reads TGTGCCAGCAGCCAGGACCAACAGTATGGCTACACCTTC.

The rearrangement links TRBV7-3 to TRBJ1-1, with D maybe TRBD1 (5 bases). CDR1 SGHTA and CDR2 FQGTGA come from the germline V gene. The V end was cut by 5 bases, the J end by 5 bases, with 18 bases between. The CDR3 has 15 amino acids. For the CDR3, the DNA is TGTGCCAGCAGCGAAACCCCGGGGGTTCGTACTGAAGCTTTCTTT. Protein sequence: CASSETPGVRTEAFF.

This clone was seen just once. The gene calls are TRBV27 and TRBJ1-2; 7 bases are shared with TRBD1. The CDR3 is made up of 16 amino acids. Germline V gene data show CDR1 as MNHEY and CDR2 as SMNVEV (reference sequence). Trimming at V came to 5 bases and at J to 3 bases, leaving 12 bases not matched to a gene. The CDR3 nucleotides are TGTGCCAGCAGTCCCCAGGGGGAGGGACTCTACTATGGCTACACCTTC. Amino acid sequence: CASSPQGEGLYYGYTF.

This chain joins TRBV7-2 and TRBJ2-7; 8 bases align to TRBD2. CDR3 length equals 16 residues. Per the germline V gene, CDR1 is SGHTA and CDR2 is FQGNSA. J lost 1 base, V lost 5 bases, and 10 bases had no gene match. As DNA, the CDR3 is TGTGCCAGCAGCCGGGGGGGAACAGGGAGATCCTACGAGCAGTACTTC. It specifies CASSRGGTGRSYEQYF.

The chain uses TRBV4-3 and TRBJ2-7; 8 bases fit TRBD1. The CDR3 runs to 15 residues. From germline, CDR1 is LGHNA and CDR2 YSLEER. V dropped 1 base and J dropped 2; count of bases not matched to a gene: 4. CDR3 coding DNA: TGCGCCAGCAGCCAAGCAGGACAGGGAGCCTACGAGCAGTACTTC. Amino acid sequence: CASSQAGQGAYEQYF.

Turning to this clone: The DNA is omitted, as the CDR3 cannot be located on it reliably, and the CDR3 follows TCRdb's listing. CDR3 region: CASSSSVGYSEQFF. V gene TRBV27 combines with J gene TRBJ2-1; TRBD1 reflects the table's D call only, with no check against the DNA. Germline CDR1 is MNHEY and CDR2 is SMNVEV (reference sequence). The CDR3 is made up of 14 amino acids, end residues included.

The genes are TRBV14 and TRBJ1-1, with D maybe TRBD1 (6 bases). Germline values: CDR1 SGHDN, CDR2 FVKESK. Trimming left V 4 bases short and J 10 bases short, with 19 bases between. The CDR3 loop spans 14 amino acids. The CDR3 sequence is CASSRNDGGRGAFF. The CDR3 DNA is TGTGCCAGCAGCCGCAACGACGGGGGCCGGGGAGCTTTCTTT.

The J gene is TRBJ2-3, the V gene TRBV7-2, with TRBD1 matching over 7 bases. CDR1 is SGHTA, CDR2 FQGNSA, per germline. V shed 5 bases, J shed 0 bases, and the junction held 2 bases outside the gene matches. The CDR3 consists of 14 residues. The CDR3 coding sequence is TGTGCCAGCAGCCTCAGGGGGAGCACAGATACGCAGTATTTT. Protein sequence: CASSLRGSTDTQYF.

This clone was found a few times. The chain joins TRBV4-1 to TRBJ2-7, with D tentatively TRBD1 (6 bases). Germline lookup yields CDR1 MGHRA and CDR2 YSYEKL. The CDR3 sequence is 14 residues long. Deletions cut 0 bases from V and 6 bases from J, with 12 bases between. CDR3 in amino acids: CASSQDVSRGEQYF. The CDR3 DNA is TGCGCCAGCAGCCAAGATGTCAGCAGGGGCGAGCAGTACTTC.

The rearrangement joins TRBV29-1 to TRBJ2-1; D not certain. The CDR3 runs 12 residues. Germline CDR1 and CDR2: SQVTM and ANQGSEA. The V gene lost 1 base and the J gene lost 7 bases, with 8 bases spanning the gap. CDR3 protein: CSVEGGGNEQFF. CDR3 nucleotide sequence: TGCAGCGTTGAAGGGGGTGGGAATGAGCAGTTCTTC.

The CDR3 DNA is TGTGCCAGCAGTTTAATGGGGACAGGGGGCCCGGTTTTGTACGCTTTCTTT. Translated: CASSLMGTGGPVLYAFF. The chain combines TRBV28 with TRBJ1-1; 12 bases are shared with TRBD1. The CDR3 has 17 residues. Germline trimming cut 2 bases from V and 11 bases from J; bases unmatched to any gene: 15. Germline V gene sequence: CDR1 MDHEN, CDR2 SYDVKM.

The chain uses TRBV7-6 and TRBJ1-4; the D is unclear. Germline lookup yields CDR1 SGHVS and CDR2 FNYEAQ. V lost 5 bases and J 1 base, leaving 11 bases between the germline ends. This CDR3 is 15 amino acids long. CDR3 sequence (DNA): TGTGCCAGCAGCGCCCATTTGGGAACTAATGAAAAACTGTTTTTT. This translates into CASSAHLGTNEKLFF.

The gene calls are TRBV5-4 and TRBJ1-1, with a weak D call TRBD1 (6 bases). Germline-derived CDR1 and CDR2 are SGHNT and YYREEE (reference sequence). V lost 4 bases to trimming and J lost 0 bases, with 22 bases between them. The CDR3 sequence is 18 residues long. CDR3 protein: CASSAYPRTEDMNTEAFF. The DNA of the CDR3 is TGTGCCAGCAGCGCGTATCCCCGGACAGAGGATATGAACACTGAAGCTTTCTTT.

The chain couples TRBV18 to TRBJ2-5; D ambiguous. V was pared by 4 bases and J by 3 bases, with 6 bases between. The CDR3 extends over 12 amino acids. In germline, CDR1 is KGHSH, CDR2 LQKENI. CDR3 DNA: TGTGCCAGCTCACAGAAGGAAGAGACCCAGTACTTC. Its translation: CASSQKEETQYF.

The chain employs TRBV29-1 and TRBJ1-1, with a tentative D call TRBD1 (5 bases). V lost 3 bases, J lost 5 bases, and 7 bases lay in between. Germline V CDR1 and CDR2: SQVTM, ANQGSEA. The CDR3 has 11 amino acids. Here the CDR3 DNA reads TGCAGCGTTGAGTCAGGGACTGAAGCTTTCTTT. Residues: CSVESGTEAFF.

The J gene is TRBJ1-3, the V gene TRBV5-4; D ambiguous. The CDR3 covers 16 residues. The germline gives CDR1 SGHNT, CDR2 YYREEE (reference sequence). The germline V and J ends were trimmed by 0 bases and 0 bases, with 10 bases remaining between them. Here the CDR3 DNA reads TGTGCCAGCAGCTTGGCCGGACGAGTCTCTGGAAACACCATATATTTT. This sequence encodes CASSLAGRVSGNTIYF.

V usage is TRBV7-8 and J usage is TRBJ1-1; 9 nucleotides match TRBD1. CDR1 and CDR2 from the germline V gene are SGHVS and FQNEAQ. V lost 5 bases and J lost 4; bases outside the gene matches: 2. The CDR3 extends over 13 amino acids. DNA for the CDR3: TGTGCCAGCAGCCCGACAGGGGGCACTGAAGCTTTCTTT. It yields the protein CASSPTGGTEAFF.

This chain links TRBV3-1 (or the pseudogene TRBV3-2) with TRBJ2-1, with D possibly TRBD1 on 7 matching bases. The CDR3 is made up of 20 amino acids. Between the trimmed V and J ends, which lost 3 bases and 2 bases, there was a span of 26 bases. Germline V gene sequence: CDR1 LGHDT, CDR2 YNNKEL (reference sequence). This CDR3 reads CASSQERQKGRGTPYNEQFF. In DNA form, the CDR3 reads TGTGCCAGCAGCCAGGAGCGACAAAAGGGCAGGGGGACTCCCTACAATGAGCAGTTCTTC.

V is TRBV21-1 and J is TRBJ2-7; the table's D call, TRBD2, has no DNA check behind it. TRBV21-1 is reported as a pseudogene. This CDR3 has 18 residues. The CDR3 DNA is TGTGCCAGCAGCGGGAGGCGATTCACACCACCAGGGAGCTACGAGCAGTACTTC. Encoded protein: CASSGRRFTPPGSYEQYF.

The chain couples TRBV6-5 to TRBJ1-5; D gene uncertain. There are 13 residues in the CDR3. Germline CDR1 is MNHEY and CDR2 is SVGAGI. The V gene lost 2 bases and the J gene lost 5 bases, with 7 bases spanning the gap. As DNA, the CDR3 is TGTGCCAGCAGTTACGGACGATATCAGCCCCAGCATTTT. It encodes CASSYGRYQPQHF.

The chain combines TRBV2 with TRBJ2-1, with TRBD2 matching over 15 bases. This CDR3 contains 13 residues. Germline V gene lookup returns CDR1 SNHLY and CDR2 FYNNEI. The V gene end was trimmed by 4 bases and the J gene end by 14 bases; junction bases not matched to a gene: 3. CDR3 loop: CASSVGLAGGEFF. CDR3 sequence (DNA): TGTGCCAGCAGTGTGGGACTAGCGGGAGGCGAGTTCTTC. Combining the CDR3 with reference TRBV2 and TRBJ2-1 gives the whole variable domain EPEVTQTPSHQVTQMGQEVILRCVPISNHLYFYWYRQILGQKVEFLVSFYNNEISEKSEIFDDQFSVERPDGSNFTLKIRSTKLEDSAMYFCASSVGLAGGEFFGPGTRLTVL.

The genes are TRBV30 and TRBJ2-7; 10 bases are shared with TRBD1. Losses at the gene ends were 5 bases for V and 2 bases for J; bases not matched to a gene: 6. The length of the CDR3 is 14 residues. The V gene's germline CDR1 is GTSNPN and CDR2 SVGIG (reference sequence). The CDR3 sequence is CAWGPGQGTYEQYF. As DNA, the CDR3 is TGTGCCTGGGGCCCGGGACAGGGGACCTACGAGCAGTACTTC.

Remarks on this clone: Other DNA variants within this sample encode the same CDR3. The V gene is TRBV19, the J gene TRBJ1-5, with D possibly being TRBD1 (5 bases). Trimming removed 1 base from V and 6 bases from J, with 7 bases in between. The CDR3 totals 13 residues. Germline V CDR1 and CDR2: LNHDA, SQIVND (reference sequence). The CDR3 here is CASSIGGGQPQHF. The CDR3 DNA reads as TGTGCCAGTAGTATAGGGGGGGGTCAGCCCCAGCATTTT.

This chain uses TRBV9 with TRBJ1-3; D is undetermined. V lost 0 bases and J lost 5, with 6 bases in between. Germline V gene sequence: CDR1 SGDLS, CDR2 YYNGEE. CDR3 length: 13 amino acids. The CDR3 loop reads CASSVEARNTIYF. CDR3 DNA sequence: TGTGCCAGCAGCGTAGAAGCCCGAAACACCATATATTTT.

This clone was seen only once. The V call is TRBV6-5, the J call TRBJ1-6, with no clear D. Trimming took off 2 bases at V and 7 bases at J, with 9 bases between the two ends. Germline assignment: CDR1 MNHEY and CDR2 SVGAGI. The CDR3 extends over 14 amino acids. The CDR3 DNA follows: TGTGCCAGCAGTTACAGGGCCCGGAATTCACCCCTCCACTTT. This gives the protein CASSYRARNSPLHF.